The 4 T cell receptor beta chains below come from one sample, sequenced in a study of vaccination and CD4 T cells after COVID-19 (dated 2022 in TCRdb). The library relied on PCR. TCRdb names Illumina iSeq 100 as the instrument used. The raw public data were reprocessed by TCRdb itself: fastp quality trimming at Q25, MiXCR clonotype calling, in-frame beta chains only. Rows are unified per CDR3 protein, each entry keeping the most common DNA and genes. For this sample there are some 16,000 distinct CDR3 sequences; approximately 66% appear just once. In total, the top ten clones hold about 1.1% of the sample. The sample consisted of CD4+ T cells from blood, taken after SARS-CoV-2 vaccination. The receptors here all came from a human donor who had recovered from COVID-19.

The J gene is TRBJ1-1, the V gene TRBV7-9; 7 nucleotides match TRBD1. With 2 bases clipped from V and 5 bases from J, the junction kept 8 bases outside the gene matches. Germline CDR1 is SEHNR and CDR2 is FQNEAQ (reference sequence). This CDR3 comprises 15 residues. CDR3 bases: TGTGCCAGCAGCTTACCGCCCAGGGGGGGGACTGAAGCTTTCTTT. It encodes CASSLPPRGGTEAFF.

This clonotype was seen more than once but under ten times. The J gene is TRBJ2-3, the V gene TRBV6-1, with D perhaps matching TRBD1 or TRBD2 (5 bases each). The V and J ends lost 8 bases and 1 base respectively, with 16 bases between them. This CDR3 comprises 15 residues. Germline V CDR1 and CDR2: MNHNS, SASEGT. Here the CDR3 reads CASQGTGTGTDTQYF. Written as DNA, the CDR3 is TGTGCCAGCCAAGGCACCGGGACGGGCACAGATACGCAGTATTTT.

In this sample, this clonotype turned up once. The chain links TRBV6-2 or TRBV6-3 to TRBJ1-1, with 10 bases matching TRBD1. Germline CDR1 and CDR2: MNHEY and SVGEGT. V shed 6 bases, J shed 11 bases, and the junction held 15 bases outside the gene matches. The CDR3 sequence is 15 residues long. The DNA of the CDR3 is TGTGCCAGCAGGCCGATGACAGGGGGCGGGTTTGAGGCTTTCTTT. This codes for CASRPMTGGGFEAFF.

The V gene is TRBV20-1, the J gene TRBJ1-4; 9 positions agree with TRBD1. The CDR3 contains 15 residues. The germline V gene has CDR1 DFQATT and CDR2 SNEGSKA (reference sequence). J was trimmed by 5 bases and V by 5 bases; bases with no gene match: 9. CDR3 sequence (DNA): TGCAGTGCTGGGTCTACAGGGGGCGTCAATGAAAAACTGTTTTTT. It translates to CSAGSTGGVNEKLFF.